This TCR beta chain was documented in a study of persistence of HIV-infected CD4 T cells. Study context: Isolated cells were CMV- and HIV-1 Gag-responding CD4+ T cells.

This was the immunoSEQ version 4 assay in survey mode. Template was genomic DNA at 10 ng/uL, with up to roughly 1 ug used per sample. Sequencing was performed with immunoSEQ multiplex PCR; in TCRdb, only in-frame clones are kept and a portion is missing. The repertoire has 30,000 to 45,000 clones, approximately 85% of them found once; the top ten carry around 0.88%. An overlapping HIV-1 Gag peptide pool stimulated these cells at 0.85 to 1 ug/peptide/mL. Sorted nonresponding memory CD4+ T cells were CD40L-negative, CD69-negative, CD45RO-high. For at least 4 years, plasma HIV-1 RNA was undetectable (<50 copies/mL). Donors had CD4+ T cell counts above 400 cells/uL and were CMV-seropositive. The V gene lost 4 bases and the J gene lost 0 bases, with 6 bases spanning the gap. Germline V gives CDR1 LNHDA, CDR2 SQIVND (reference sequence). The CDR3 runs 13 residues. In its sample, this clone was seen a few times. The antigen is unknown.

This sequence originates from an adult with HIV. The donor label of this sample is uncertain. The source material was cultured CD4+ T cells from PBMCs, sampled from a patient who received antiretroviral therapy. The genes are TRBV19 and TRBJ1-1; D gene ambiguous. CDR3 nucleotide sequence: TGTGCCAGTAGTACGCAAGTGAACACTGAAGCTTTCTTT. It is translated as CASSTQVNTEAFF.